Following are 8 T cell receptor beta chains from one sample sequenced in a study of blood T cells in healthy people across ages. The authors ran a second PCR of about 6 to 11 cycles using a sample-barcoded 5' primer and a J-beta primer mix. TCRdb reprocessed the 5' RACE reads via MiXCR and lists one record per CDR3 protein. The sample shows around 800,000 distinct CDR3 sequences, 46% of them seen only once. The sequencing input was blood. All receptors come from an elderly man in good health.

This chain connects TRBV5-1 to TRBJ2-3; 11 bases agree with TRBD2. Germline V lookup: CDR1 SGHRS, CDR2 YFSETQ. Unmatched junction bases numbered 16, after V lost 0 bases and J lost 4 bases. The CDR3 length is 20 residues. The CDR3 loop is CASSLGVAGGPPSVADTQYF. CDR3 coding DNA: TGCGCCAGCAGCTTGGGAGTAGCGGGAGGGCCACCGAGTGTCGCAGATACGCAGTATTTT.

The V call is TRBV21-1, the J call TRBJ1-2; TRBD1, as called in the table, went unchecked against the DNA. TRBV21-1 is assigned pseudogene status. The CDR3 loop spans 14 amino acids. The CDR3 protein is CASSNGSGGYGYTF. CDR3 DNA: TGTGCCAGCAGCAATGGGTCAGGGGGCTATGGCTACACCTTC.

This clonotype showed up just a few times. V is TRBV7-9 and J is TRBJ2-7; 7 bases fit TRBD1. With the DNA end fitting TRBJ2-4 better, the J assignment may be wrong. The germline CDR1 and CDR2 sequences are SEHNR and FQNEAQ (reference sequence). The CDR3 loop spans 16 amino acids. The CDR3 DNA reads TGTGCCAGCAGCCCCTGGGACAGCCAACCTTCGGACATTCAGTACTTC. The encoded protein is CASSPWDSQPSDIQYF.

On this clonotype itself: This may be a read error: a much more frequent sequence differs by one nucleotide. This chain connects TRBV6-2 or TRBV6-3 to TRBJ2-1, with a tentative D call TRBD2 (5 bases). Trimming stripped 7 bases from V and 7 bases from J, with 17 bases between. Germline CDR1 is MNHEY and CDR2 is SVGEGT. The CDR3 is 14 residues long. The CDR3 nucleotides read TGTGCCAGCACCGAGGGCTCCCGTTGGAATGAGCAGTTCTTC. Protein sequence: CASTEGSRWNEQFF.

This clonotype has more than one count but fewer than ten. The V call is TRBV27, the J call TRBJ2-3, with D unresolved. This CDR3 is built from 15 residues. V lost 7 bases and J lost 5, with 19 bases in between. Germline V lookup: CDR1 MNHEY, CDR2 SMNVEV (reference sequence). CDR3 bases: TGTGCCAGCAAACTGGTTCCGTCATCCAGAGATACGCAGTATTTT. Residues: CASKLVPSSRDTQYF.

This CDR3 reads CASSSRRTQGQYF. The DNA for the CDR3 is TGTGCCAGCAGTTCACGGCGGACACAGGGGCAGTACTTC. This sequence joins TRBV28 and TRBJ2-7, with D tentatively TRBD1 (6 bases). The CDR3 loop spans 13 amino acids. The ends were cut back, 4 bases at V and 9 bases at J, with 16 bases in the middle. Germline V lookup: CDR1 MDHEN, CDR2 SYDVKM.

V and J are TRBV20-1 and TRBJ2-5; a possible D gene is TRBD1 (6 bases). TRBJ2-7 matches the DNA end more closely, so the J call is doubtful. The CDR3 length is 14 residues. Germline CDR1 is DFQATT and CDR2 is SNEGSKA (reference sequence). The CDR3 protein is CSARSGTRTYEQYF. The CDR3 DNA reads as TGCAGTGCTAGAAGTGGGACACGAACCTACGAGCAGTACTTC.

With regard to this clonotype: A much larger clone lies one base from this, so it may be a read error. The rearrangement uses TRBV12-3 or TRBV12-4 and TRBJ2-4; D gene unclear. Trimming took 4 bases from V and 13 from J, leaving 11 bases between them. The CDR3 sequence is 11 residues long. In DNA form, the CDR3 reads TGTGCCAGCAGTTCCTGGACGGAGCAGTACTTC. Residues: CASSSWTEQYF.